The clone carrying this T cell receptor (beta chain) was recorded at least ten times. Its antigen is undetermined. The data were taken from a study of metastatic and nonmetastatic thyroid tumors. The study's findings and limits: It was reported that TCR beta diversity was significantly higher in malignant thyroid tumors than benign nodules, in blood and tumor.

CDR3 length equals 14 residues. CDR1 is SGHVS and CDR2 is FQNEAQ in the germline V gene. V was shortened by 3 bases and J by 3 bases, with 6 bases between the two germline ends. TCRdb redid the clone calls on the PCR reads using MiXCR. Here the sample spans under 75,000 clones, 18% being singletons. There were no patients who had received any treatment before thyroid surgery. This clonotype originated in a female donor with papillary thyroid cancer or a benign thyroid nodule (not recorded which). Some clones in this sample may be carry-over from other donors' samples. The sequenced sample consisted of blood. The chain employs TRBV7-8 and TRBJ1-6, with D tentatively TRBD1 (5 bases). In DNA form, the CDR3 reads TGTGCCAGCAGCTTCCAGGGCTATAATTCACCCCTCCACTTT. Encoded protein: CASSFQGYNSPLHF.